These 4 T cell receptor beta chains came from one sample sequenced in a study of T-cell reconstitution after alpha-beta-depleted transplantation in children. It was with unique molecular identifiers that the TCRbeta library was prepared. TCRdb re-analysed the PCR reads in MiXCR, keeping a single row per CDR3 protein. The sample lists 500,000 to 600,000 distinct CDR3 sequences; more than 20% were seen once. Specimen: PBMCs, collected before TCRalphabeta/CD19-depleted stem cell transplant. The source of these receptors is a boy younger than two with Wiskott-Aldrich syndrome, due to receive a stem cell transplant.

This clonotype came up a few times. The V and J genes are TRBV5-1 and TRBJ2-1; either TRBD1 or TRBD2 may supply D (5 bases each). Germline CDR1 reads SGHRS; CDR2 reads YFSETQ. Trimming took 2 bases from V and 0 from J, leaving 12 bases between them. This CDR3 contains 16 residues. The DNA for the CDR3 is TGCGCCAGCAGCTTCGGCCCAGGGAGCTCCTACAATGAGCAGTTCTTC. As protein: CASSFGPGSSYNEQFF.

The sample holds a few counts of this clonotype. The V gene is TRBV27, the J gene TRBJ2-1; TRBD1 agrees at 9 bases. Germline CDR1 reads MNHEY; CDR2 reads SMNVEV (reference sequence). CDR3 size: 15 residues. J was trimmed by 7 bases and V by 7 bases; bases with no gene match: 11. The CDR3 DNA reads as TGTGCCAGCACCCCTAGGGGACAGGGACTAAATGAGCAGTTCTTC. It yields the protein CASTPRGQGLNEQFF.

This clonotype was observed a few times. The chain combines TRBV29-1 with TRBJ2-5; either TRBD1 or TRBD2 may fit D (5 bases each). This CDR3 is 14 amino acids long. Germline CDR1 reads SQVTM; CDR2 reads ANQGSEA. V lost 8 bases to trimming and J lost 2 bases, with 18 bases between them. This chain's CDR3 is CSTTGTHLQETQYF. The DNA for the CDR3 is TGCAGCACGACCGGGACGCATCTACAAGAGACCCAGTACTTC.

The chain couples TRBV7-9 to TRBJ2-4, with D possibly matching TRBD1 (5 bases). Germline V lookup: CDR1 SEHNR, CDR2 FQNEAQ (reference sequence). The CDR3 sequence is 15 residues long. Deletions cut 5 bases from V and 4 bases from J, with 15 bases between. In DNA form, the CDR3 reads TGTGCCAGCAGCAACAGCAATCCAGGGAAAAACATTCAGTACTTC. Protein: CASSNSNPGKNIQYF.